Presented here are 14 T cell receptor beta chains from one specimen sequenced in a study of T cell responses to AZD1222 COVID-19 vaccine. The data were produced by immunoSEQ multiplex PCR, yet TCRdb's version contains in-frame clones alone and is incomplete. The table lists around 130,000 clones, about 86% of them singletons, with about 3% in the top ten. Here the sequenced sample was peripheral blood, taken 28 days after the second AZD1222 dose. The source of these receptors is an adult who received the AZD1222 COVID-19 vaccine.

The chain carries TRBV6-5 and TRBJ2-1, with D possibly TRBD1 on 6 matching bases. Germline CDR1 MNHEY, CDR2 SVGAGI. CDR3 length: 13 amino acids. V shed 7 bases and J shed 8 bases, with 15 bases lying between them. CDR3 region: CASNPLRGDEQFF. CDR3 DNA sequence: TGTGCCAGCAATCCTCTCAGGGGAGATGAGCAGTTCTTC.

The CDR3 is CASSHRTRELFF. CDR3 DNA sequence: TGTGCCAGCAGTCACAGGACGAGGGAGCTGTTTTTT. The V gene is TRBV12-3 or TRBV12-4, the J gene TRBJ2-2, with TRBD1 as a possible D gene (5 bases). Between the trimmed V and J ends, which lost 5 bases and 9 bases, there was a span of 10 bases. CDR3 size: 12 residues.

In this sample, this clone turned up a few times. The chain has TRBV12-5 and TRBJ1-1; D uncertain. V lost 4 bases and J lost 4, with 13 bases in between. The germline V gene has CDR1 LGHNT and CDR2 FRNRAP. The CDR3 loop spans 14 amino acids. The CDR3 bases are TGTGCTAGTGGTTCCGGACCGAGGGTCACTGAAGCTTTCTTT. Amino acids: CASGSGPRVTEAFF.

This clone was found once. The rearrangement links TRBV6-5 to TRBJ1-6, with D hard to call. Germline V lookup: CDR1 MNHEY, CDR2 SVGAGI. The CDR3 runs to 16 residues. Trimming stripped 0 bases from V and 8 bases from J, with 14 bases between. CDR3 DNA: TGTGCCAGCAGTTACTCAGGACGTCCCGAATATTCACCCCTCCACTTT. This encodes CASSYSGRPEYSPLHF.

This chain joins TRBV20-1 and TRBJ1-2; no clear D. The CDR3 loop spans 14 amino acids. V lost 4 bases and J 7 bases, leaving 19 bases between the germline ends. The germline V gene encodes CDR1 DFQATT and CDR2 SNEGSKA (reference sequence). CDR3 sequence (DNA): TGCAGTGCTACTGACTCCCGGGGTCAGAGTGGCTACACCTTC. Its protein is CSATDSRGQSGYTF.

Worth noting for this clone: Other DNA sequences in this sample translate to the same CDR3. V gene TRBV9 combines with J gene TRBJ2-3; possible D gene TRBD2, 6 bases. The CDR3 is 12 amino acids. Germline assignment: CDR1 SGDLS and CDR2 YYNGEE. Trimming pared 5 bases from V and 2 bases from J, leaving 6 bases between. CDR3 sequence reads: CASRGLTDTQYF. The DNA for the CDR3 is TGTGCCAGCAGGGGACTCACAGATACGCAGTATTTT.

The CDR3 region has the DNA TGTGCCAGCAGCCAAGGTTCGGGTCTAAAGTACTTC. Amino acid sequence: CASSQGSGLKYF. The rearrangement joins TRBV14 to TRBJ2-7; D remains ambiguous. The V end was cut by 1 base, the J end by 11 bases, with 12 bases between. The CDR3 has 12 residues. Germline V gene lookup returns CDR1 SGHDN and CDR2 FVKESK.

The chain is built from TRBV5-1 and TRBJ1-4, with D perhaps matching TRBD1 (5 bases). This CDR3 region has 14 residues. V lost 4 bases and J 6 bases, leaving 13 bases between the germline ends. Germline assignment: CDR1 SGHRS and CDR2 YFSETQ. The CDR3 DNA is TGCGCCAGCAGCGACGGGACGGTCTATGAAAAACTGTTTTTT. It codes for CASSDGTVYEKLFF.

The chain carries TRBV7-9 and TRBJ1-5, with a tentative D call TRBD1 (5 bases). Per the germline V gene, CDR1 is SEHNR and CDR2 is FQNEAQ (reference sequence). V lost 1 base to trimming and J lost 2 bases, with 12 bases between them. The CDR3 loop spans 16 amino acids. The CDR3 region has the DNA TGTGCCAGCAGCTTAGGAGAGGGGAGGGGCAATCAGCCCCAGCATTTT. Translated: CASSLGEGRGNQPQHF.

The CDR3 coding sequence is TGTGCCAGCAGCCAGGGGGGAAATTCACCCCTCCACTTT. Translation: CASSQGGNSPLHF. The chain employs TRBV13 and TRBJ1-6; the match to TRBD1 covers 7 bases. Trimming took 5 bases from V and 7 from J; bases not matched to a gene: 2. Germline CDR1 is PRHDT and CDR2 is FYEKMQ (reference sequence). CDR3 length: 13 residues.

This clone was seen a few times. V usage is TRBV29-1 and J usage is TRBJ1-1, with D hard to call. The CDR3 length is 13 residues. The ends were cut back, 1 base at V and 1 base at J, with 7 bases in the middle. Germline loops: CDR1 SQVTM, CDR2 ANQGSEA. The CDR3 loop is CSVEGETNTEAFF. Here the CDR3 DNA reads TGCAGCGTTGAAGGAGAAACGAACACTGAAGCTTTCTTT.

The chain links TRBV6-5 to TRBJ1-1; TRBD1 agrees at 7 bases. Germline CDR1 MNHEY, CDR2 SVGAGI. The ends lost 5 bases at V and 4 bases at J; junction bases unmatched: 4. CDR3 length: 13 amino acids. CDR3 residues: CASSSGTATEAFF. In DNA, the CDR3 is TGTGCCAGCAGTAGCGGGACAGCCACTGAAGCTTTCTTT.

This chain joins TRBV5-4 and TRBJ1-6; D gene uncertain. V gave up 0 bases and J gave up 6 bases, with 1 base separating them. The CDR3 is 12 amino acids. Germline V lookup: CDR1 SGHNT, CDR2 YYREEE (reference sequence). Here the CDR3 DNA reads TGTGCCAGCAGCTTGGTTAATTCACCCCTCCACTTT. Translated: CASSLVNSPLHF.

This clone was recorded only once. The V call is TRBV30, the J call TRBJ2-7; TRBD1 aligns across 7 bases. CDR1 and CDR2 from the germline V gene are GTSNPN and SVGIG (reference sequence). This CDR3 comprises 15 residues. With 2 bases clipped from V and 6 bases from J, the junction kept 13 bases outside the gene matches. In DNA form, the CDR3 reads TGTGCCTGGAGTCAAATTACAGGGGAGAATGGCGAGCAGTACTTC. Protein product: CAWSQITGENGEQYF.